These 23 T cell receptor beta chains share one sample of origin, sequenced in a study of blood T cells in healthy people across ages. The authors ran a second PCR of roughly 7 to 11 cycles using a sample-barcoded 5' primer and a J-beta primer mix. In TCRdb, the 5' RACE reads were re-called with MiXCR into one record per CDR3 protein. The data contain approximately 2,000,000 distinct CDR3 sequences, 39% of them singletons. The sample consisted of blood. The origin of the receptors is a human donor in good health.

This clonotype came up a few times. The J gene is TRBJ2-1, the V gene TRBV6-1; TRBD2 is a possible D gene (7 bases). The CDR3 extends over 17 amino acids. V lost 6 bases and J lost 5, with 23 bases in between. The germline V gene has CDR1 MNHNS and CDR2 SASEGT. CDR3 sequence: CASSLTPGRGVDNEQFF. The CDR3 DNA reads TGTGCCAGCAGCCTCACCCCAGGGAGGGGGGTAGACAATGAGCAGTTCTTC.

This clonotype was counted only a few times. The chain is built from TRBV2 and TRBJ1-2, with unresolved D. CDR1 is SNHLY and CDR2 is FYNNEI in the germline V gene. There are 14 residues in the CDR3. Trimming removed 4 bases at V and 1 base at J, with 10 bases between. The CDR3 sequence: CASSVRDLNYGYTF. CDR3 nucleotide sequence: TGTGCCAGCAGTGTAAGGGATCTTAACTATGGCTACACCTTC.

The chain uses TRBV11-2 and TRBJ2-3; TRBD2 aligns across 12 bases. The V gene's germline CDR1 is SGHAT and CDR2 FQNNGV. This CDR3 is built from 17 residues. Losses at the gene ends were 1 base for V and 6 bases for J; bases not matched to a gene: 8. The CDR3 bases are TGTGCCAGCAGCTTAGCCCCTCTAGCGGGGGGGCAGGATACGCAGTATTTT. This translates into CASSLAPLAGGQDTQYF.

DNA for the CDR3: TGTGCCAGCAGTGAAACAGGGAAGAGCTCCTACGAGCAGTACTTC. Its translation is CASSETGKSSYEQYF. This chain connects TRBV25-1 to TRBJ2-7; D is possibly TRBD1 (6 bases). CDR1 and CDR2 from the germline V gene are MGHDK and SYGVNS. This CDR3 is built from 15 residues. The V gene lost 2 bases and the J gene lost 0 bases, with 11 bases spanning the gap.

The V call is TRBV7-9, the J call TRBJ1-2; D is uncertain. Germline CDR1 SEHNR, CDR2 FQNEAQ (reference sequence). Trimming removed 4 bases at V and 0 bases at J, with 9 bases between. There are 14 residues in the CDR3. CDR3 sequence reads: CASSSTETNYGYTF. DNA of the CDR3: TGTGCCAGCAGCTCAACAGAAACTAACTATGGCTACACCTTC. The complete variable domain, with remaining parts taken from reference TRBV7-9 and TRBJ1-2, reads DTGVSQNPRHKITKRGQNVTFRCDPISEHNRLYWYRQTLGQGPEFLTYFQNEAQLEKSRLLSDRFSAERPKGSFSTLEIQRTEQGDSAMYLCASSSTETNYGYTFGSGTRLTVV.

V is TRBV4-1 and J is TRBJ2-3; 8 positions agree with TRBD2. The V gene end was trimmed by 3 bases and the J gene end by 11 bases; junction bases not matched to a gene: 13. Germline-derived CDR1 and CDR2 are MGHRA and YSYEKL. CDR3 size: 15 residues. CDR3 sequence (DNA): TGCGCCAGCAGCCACATTAGCGGGGAGGGTTACGAGCAGTATTTT. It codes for CASSHISGEGYEQYF.

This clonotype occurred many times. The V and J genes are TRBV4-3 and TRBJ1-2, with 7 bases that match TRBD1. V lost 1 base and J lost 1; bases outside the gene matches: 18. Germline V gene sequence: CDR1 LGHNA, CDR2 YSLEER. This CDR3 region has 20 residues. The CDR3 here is CASSQALSDRVNVINYGYTF. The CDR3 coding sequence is TGCGCCAGCAGCCAAGCCCTCTCTGACAGGGTCAACGTTATTAACTATGGCTACACCTTC.

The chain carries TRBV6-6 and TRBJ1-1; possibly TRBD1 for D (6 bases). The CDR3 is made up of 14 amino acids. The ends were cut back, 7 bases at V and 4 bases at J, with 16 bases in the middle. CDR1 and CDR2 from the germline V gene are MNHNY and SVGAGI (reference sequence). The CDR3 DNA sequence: TGTGCCAGCACTGGGGGGGCAGTGATCACTGAAGCTTTCTTT. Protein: CASTGGAVITEAFF.

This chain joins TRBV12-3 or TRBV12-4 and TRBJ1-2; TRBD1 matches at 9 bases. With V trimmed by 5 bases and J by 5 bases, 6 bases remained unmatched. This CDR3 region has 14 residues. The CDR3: CASSQQGARYGYTF. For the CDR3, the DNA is TGTGCCAGCAGTCAACAGGGGGCGAGATATGGCTACACCTTC.

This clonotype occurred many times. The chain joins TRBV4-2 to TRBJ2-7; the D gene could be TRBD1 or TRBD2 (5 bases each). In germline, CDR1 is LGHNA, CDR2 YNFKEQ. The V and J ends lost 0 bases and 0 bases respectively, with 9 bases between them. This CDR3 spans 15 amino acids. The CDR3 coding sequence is TGTGCCAGCAGCCAAGATCGGGACGGCTCCTACGAGCAGTACTTC. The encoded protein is CASSQDRDGSYEQYF.

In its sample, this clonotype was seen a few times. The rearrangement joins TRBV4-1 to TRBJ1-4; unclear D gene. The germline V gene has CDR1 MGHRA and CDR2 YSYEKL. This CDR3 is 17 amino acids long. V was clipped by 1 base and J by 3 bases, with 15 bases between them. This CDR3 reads CASSQGAAGMANEKLFF. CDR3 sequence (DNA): TGCGCCAGCAGCCAAGGGGCGGCCGGCATGGCTAATGAAAAACTGTTTTTT.

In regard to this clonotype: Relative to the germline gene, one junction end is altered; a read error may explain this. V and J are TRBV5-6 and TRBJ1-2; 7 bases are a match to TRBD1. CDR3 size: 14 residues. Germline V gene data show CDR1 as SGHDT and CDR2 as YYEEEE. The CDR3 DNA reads TGTGCCAGCAACGATGACAGGGAGTACTATGACTACACCTTC. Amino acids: CASNDDREYYDYTF.

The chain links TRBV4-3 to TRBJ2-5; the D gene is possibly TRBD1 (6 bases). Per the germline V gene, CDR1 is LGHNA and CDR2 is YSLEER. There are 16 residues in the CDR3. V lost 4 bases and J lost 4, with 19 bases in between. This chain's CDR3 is CASSRSSSGTSETQYF. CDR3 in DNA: TGCGCCAGCAGCCGCTCATCCTCCGGGACATCAGAGACCCAGTACTTC.

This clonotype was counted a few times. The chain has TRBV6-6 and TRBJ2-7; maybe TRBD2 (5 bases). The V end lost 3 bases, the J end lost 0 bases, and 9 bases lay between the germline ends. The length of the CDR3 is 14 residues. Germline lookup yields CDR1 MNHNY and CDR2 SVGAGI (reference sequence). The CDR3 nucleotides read TGTGCCAGCAGTTATGAGGGAACCTCCTACGAGCAGTACTTC. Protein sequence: CASSYEGTSYEQYF.

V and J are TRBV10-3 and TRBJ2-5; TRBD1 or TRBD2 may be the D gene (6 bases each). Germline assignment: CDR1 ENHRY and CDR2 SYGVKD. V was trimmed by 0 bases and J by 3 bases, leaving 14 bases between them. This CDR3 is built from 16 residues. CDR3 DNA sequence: TGTGCCATCAGTGAGTCGAGGGGGGCGCCGAAAGAGACCCAGTACTTC. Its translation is CAISESRGAPKETQYF.

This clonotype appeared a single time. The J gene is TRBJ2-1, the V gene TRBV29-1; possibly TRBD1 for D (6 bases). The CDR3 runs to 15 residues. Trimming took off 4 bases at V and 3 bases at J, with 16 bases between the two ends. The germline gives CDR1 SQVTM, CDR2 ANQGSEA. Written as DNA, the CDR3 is TGCAGCGTTGGGGGGACGGACAGAGGCTACAATGAGCAGTTCTTC. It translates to CSVGGTDRGYNEQFF.

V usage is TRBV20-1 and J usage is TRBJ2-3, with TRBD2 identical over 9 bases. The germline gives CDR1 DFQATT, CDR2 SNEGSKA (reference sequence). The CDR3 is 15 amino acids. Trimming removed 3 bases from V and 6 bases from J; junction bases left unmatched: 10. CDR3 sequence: CSASAGGTSSDTQYF. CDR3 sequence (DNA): TGCAGTGCTAGTGCCGGAGGGACTAGCAGCGATACGCAGTATTTT.

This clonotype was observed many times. CDR3 sequence reads: CASSQELGYSGANVLTF. The CDR3, as DNA: TGCGCCAGCAGCCAAGAACTAGGGTACTCTGGGGCCAACGTCCTGACTTTC. This chain links TRBV4-1 with TRBJ2-6; perhaps TRBD2 as D (5 bases). Germline V gene lookup returns CDR1 MGHRA and CDR2 YSYEKL. The CDR3 sequence is 17 residues long. The V gene lost 0 bases and the J gene lost 0 bases, with 9 bases spanning the gap.

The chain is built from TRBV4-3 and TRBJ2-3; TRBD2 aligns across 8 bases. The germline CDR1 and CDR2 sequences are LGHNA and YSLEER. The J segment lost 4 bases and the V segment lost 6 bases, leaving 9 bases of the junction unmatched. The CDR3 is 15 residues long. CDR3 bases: TGCGCCAGCAGTTCAGGACTAGCTGACGCAGATACGCAGTATTTT. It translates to CASSSGLADADTQYF.

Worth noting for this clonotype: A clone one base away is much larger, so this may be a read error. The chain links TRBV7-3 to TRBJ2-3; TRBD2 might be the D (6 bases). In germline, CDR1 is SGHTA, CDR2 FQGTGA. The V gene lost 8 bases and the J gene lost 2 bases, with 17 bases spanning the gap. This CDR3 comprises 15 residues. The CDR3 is CASGLQGRSTDTQYF. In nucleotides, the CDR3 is TGTGCCAGCGGCCTACAAGGGAGGTCCACAGATACGCAGTATTTT.

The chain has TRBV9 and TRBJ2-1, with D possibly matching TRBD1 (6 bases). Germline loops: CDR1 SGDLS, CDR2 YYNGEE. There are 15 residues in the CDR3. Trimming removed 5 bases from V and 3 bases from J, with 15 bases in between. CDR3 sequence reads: CASSFSGQNYNEQFF. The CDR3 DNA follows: TGTGCCAGCAGTTTTTCGGGACAAAACTACAATGAGCAGTTCTTC.

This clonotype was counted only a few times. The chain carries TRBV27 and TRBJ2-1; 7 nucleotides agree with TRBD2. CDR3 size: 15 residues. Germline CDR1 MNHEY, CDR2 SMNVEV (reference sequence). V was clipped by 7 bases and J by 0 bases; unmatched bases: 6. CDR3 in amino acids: CASKAERDSYNEQFF. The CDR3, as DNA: TGTGCCAGCAAGGCGGAGCGGGACTCCTACAATGAGCAGTTCTTC.

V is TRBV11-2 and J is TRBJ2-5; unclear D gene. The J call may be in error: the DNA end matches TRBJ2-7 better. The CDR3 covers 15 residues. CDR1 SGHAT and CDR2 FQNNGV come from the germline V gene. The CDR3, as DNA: TGTGCCAGCAGCTTAGATCTTGAGGTCTCCTACGAGCAGTACTTC. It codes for CASSLDLEVSYEQYF.